This T cell receptor (beta chain) was profiled in a study of cytomegalovirus exposure and HLA in healthy donors. The CDR3 contains 17 residues. Trimming took 5 bases from V and 0 from J; bases not matched to a gene: 11. Looked up from germline, CDR1 is MNHEY and CDR2 is SMNVEV (reference sequence). The primer mix had 60 Vbeta and 13 Jbeta primers. The data were produced by immunoSEQ multiplex PCR, yet TCRdb's version contains in-frame clones alone and is incomplete. The sample lists approximately 110,000 clones; 81% were seen once. The chain uses TRBV27 and TRBJ1-2; TRBD1 agrees at 8 bases. Sequencing was performed on PBMCs. The sequence was obtained from a woman in her 30s in good health and CMV-seronegative. The CDR3 coding sequence is TGTGCCAGCAGTGAACGACAGGGGCGAGCTTCTAACTATGGCTACACCTTC. Translation: CASSERQGRASNYGYTF.